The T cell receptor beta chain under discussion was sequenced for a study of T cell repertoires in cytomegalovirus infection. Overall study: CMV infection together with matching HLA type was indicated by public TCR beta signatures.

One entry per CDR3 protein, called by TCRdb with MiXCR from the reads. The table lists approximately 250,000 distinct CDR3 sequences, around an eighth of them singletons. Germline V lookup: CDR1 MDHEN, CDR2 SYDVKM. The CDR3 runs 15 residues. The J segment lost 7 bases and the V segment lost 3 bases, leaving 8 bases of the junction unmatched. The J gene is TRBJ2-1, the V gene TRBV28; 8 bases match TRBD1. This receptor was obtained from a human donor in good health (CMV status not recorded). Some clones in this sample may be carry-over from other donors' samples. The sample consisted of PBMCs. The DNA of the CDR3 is TGTGCCAGCAGTTTGGGTGGAAACAGGGGGAATGAGCAGTTCTTC. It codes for CASSLGGNRGNEQFF.